These 20 T cell receptor beta chains were all obtained from the same sample, sequenced in a study of cytomegalovirus exposure and HLA in healthy donors. Use of 60 Vbeta and 13 Jbeta primers characterized the PCR. Libraries were prepared by immunoSEQ multiplex PCR; TCRdb keeps only in-frame clonotypes and omits some of them. Here the sample table reports some 200,000 clones. The specimen sequenced was PBMCs. The receptors stem from a girl between 2 and 10 years old in good health and CMV-seropositive.

The V and J genes are TRBV7-8 and TRBJ1-2; no definite D call. This CDR3 has 13 amino acids. Germline V CDR1 and CDR2: SGHVS, FQNEAQ. V lost 2 bases to trimming and J lost 5 bases, with 9 bases between them. This CDR3 reads CASSLSALYGYTF. The CDR3 DNA sequence: TGTGCCAGCAGCTTAAGTGCTCTATATGGCTACACCTTC.

J is TRBJ1-2 and V is TRBV9; 9 nucleotides agree with TRBD1. Per the germline V gene, CDR1 is SGDLS and CDR2 is YYNGEE. The CDR3 loop spans 17 amino acids. Unmatched junction bases numbered 10, after V lost 2 bases and J lost 2 bases. The CDR3 sequence is CASSVGTGGRANYGYTF. In nucleotides, the CDR3 is TGTGCCAGCAGCGTCGGTACAGGGGGCCGCGCGAACTATGGCTACACCTTC.

This sequence joins TRBV18 and TRBJ2-4, with TRBD2 matching 10 bases. The CDR3 runs 13 residues. V shed 3 bases, J shed 10 bases, and the junction held 3 bases outside the gene matches. Looked up from germline, CDR1 is KGHSH and CDR2 is LQKENI. CDR3 coding DNA: TGTGCCAGCTCACCGGAGACTAGCGGGATTCAGTACTTC. It specifies CASSPETSGIQYF.

This chain links TRBV7-8 with TRBJ2-3, with D hard to call. Trimming cost V 5 bases and J 5 bases, with 17 bases left between them. The CDR3 is made up of 15 amino acids. Germline V CDR1 and CDR2: SGHVS, FQNEAQ. The DNA of the CDR3 is TGTGCCAGCAGCCCGACGAATCTAGAATTAGATACGCAGTATTTT. Residues: CASSPTNLELDTQYF.

This rearrangement joins TRBV19 to TRBJ2-1, with no clear D. Germline CDR1 LNHDA, CDR2 SQIVND (reference sequence). Between the trimmed V and J ends, which lost 5 bases and 7 bases, there was a span of 9 bases. The CDR3 length is 12 residues. CDR3 nucleotide sequence: TGTGCCAGTAGTCCCCGCCTAAATGAGCAGTTCTTC. This gives the protein CASSPRLNEQFF.

The J gene is TRBJ2-7, the V gene TRBV7-8; D remains unclear. Between the trimmed V and J ends, which lost 5 bases and 3 bases, there was a span of 17 bases. Germline CDR1 reads SGHVS; CDR2 reads FQNEAQ. The CDR3 runs to 15 residues. This chain's CDR3 is CASSPLLEVDYEQYF. The CDR3 bases are TGTGCCAGCAGCCCCCTGCTAGAGGTCGACTACGAGCAGTACTTC.

The chain carries TRBV2 and TRBJ2-5, with 11 bases aligning to TRBD1. This CDR3 is 15 amino acids long. V was clipped by 6 bases and J by 5 bases; unmatched bases: 8. Germline V gives CDR1 SNHLY, CDR2 FYNNEI. The CDR3 nucleotides are TGTGCCAGCAGGGGGGGGACAGGGGGTGCGGAGACCCAGTACTTC. It codes for CASRGGTGGAETQYF.

V and J are TRBV2 and TRBJ1-5; 8 nucleotides line up with TRBD1. CDR3 size: 13 residues. V gave up 10 bases and J gave up 7 bases; unmatched junction bases: 9. Germline CDR1 reads SNHLY; CDR2 reads FYNNEI. Here the CDR3 reads CATRTGILQPQHF. The CDR3 DNA follows: TGTGCCACCCGGACAGGGATTCTGCAGCCCCAGCATTTT.

The chain joins TRBV19 to TRBJ2-2; no clear D gene. This CDR3 region has 11 residues. The V end lost 5 bases, the J end lost 6 bases, and 4 bases lay between the germline ends. Germline V gene lookup returns CDR1 LNHDA and CDR2 SQIVND (reference sequence). CDR3 nucleotide sequence: TGTGCCAGTAGTTTATCCGGGGAGCTGTTTTTT. This translates into CASSLSGELFF.

The rearrangement joins TRBV19 to TRBJ2-5; D may be TRBD2 (6 bases). This CDR3 spans 13 amino acids. V shed 6 bases and J shed 3 bases, with 11 bases lying between them. CDR1 LNHDA and CDR2 SQIVND come from the germline V gene (reference sequence). The CDR3 nucleotides read TGTGCCAGTAGCTTTAGCGGCAAAGAGACCCAGTACTTC. Translated: CASSFSGKETQYF. The full variable domain, with the rest looked up from reference TRBV19 and TRBJ2-5, is DGGITQSPKYLFRKEGQNVTLSCEQNLNHDAMYWYRQDPGQGLRLIYYSQIVNDFQKGDIAEGYSVSREKKESFPLTVTSAQKNPTAFYLCASSFSGKETQYFGPGTRLLVL.

The chain carries TRBV9 and TRBJ2-7, with a possible D match to TRBD1 (5 bases). Between the trimmed V and J ends, which lost 3 bases and 7 bases, there was a span of 14 bases. The CDR3 is made up of 13 amino acids. Looked up from germline, CDR1 is SGDLS and CDR2 is YYNGEE. CDR3 in amino acids: CASSGSVQGEQYF. CDR3 nucleotide sequence: TGTGCCAGCAGCGGATCAGTCCAGGGTGAGCAGTACTTC.

CDR3 nucleotides: TGCGCCAGCGCCCAGGGACACAGTGGAGAGACCCAGTACTTC. Residues: CASAQGHSGETQYF. The J gene is TRBJ2-5, the V gene TRBV5-1; the D gene is possibly TRBD1 (6 bases). The CDR3 is 14 amino acids. V was trimmed by 7 bases and J by 4 bases, leaving 17 bases between them. Looked up from germline, CDR1 is SGHRS and CDR2 is YFSETQ.

The chain is built from TRBV5-1 and TRBJ1-3, with D perhaps TRBD1 (6 bases). This CDR3 has 15 residues. Germline loops: CDR1 SGHRS, CDR2 YFSETQ. V lost 0 bases to trimming and J lost 4 bases, with 11 bases between them. CDR3 sequence: CASSLAQGLGNTIYF. The CDR3 nucleotides are TGCGCCAGCAGCTTGGCTCAGGGGCTGGGAAACACCATATATTTT.

The chain joins TRBV7-9 to TRBJ1-1; D is perhaps TRBD1 (6 bases). Germline lookup yields CDR1 SEHNR and CDR2 FQNEAQ (reference sequence). Trimming removed 5 bases at V and 8 bases at J, with 12 bases between. The CDR3 has 12 amino acids. CDR3 bases: TGTGCCAGCAGCCCACAGGGATACGAAGCTTTCTTT. The encoded protein is CASSPQGYEAFF.

The chain recombines TRBV10-2 with TRBJ2-1; 12 positions agree with TRBD2. Germline assignment: CDR1 WSHSY and CDR2 SAAADI. CDR3 size: 16 residues. The trim removed 8 bases at V and 4 bases at J, leaving 9 bases unmatched. This chain's CDR3 is CASGRTSGIVYNEQFF. CDR3 nucleotide sequence: TGCGCCAGCGGCCGGACTAGCGGGATAGTTTACAATGAGCAGTTCTTC.

Concerning this clone itself: Distinct nucleotide sequences in the sample also encode this CDR3. The CDR3 region has the DNA TGCGCCAGCAGCTTGGATCGCGGGTCCTACGAGCAGTACTTC. It is translated as CASSLDRGSYEQYF. The chain employs TRBV5-1 and TRBJ2-7; TRBD2 is a possible D gene (5 bases). The CDR3 covers 14 residues. CDR1 is SGHRS, CDR2 YFSETQ, per germline. V lost 0 bases and J lost 1, with 8 bases in between.

The V gene is TRBV5-1, the J gene TRBJ2-2; a weak D match, TRBD2 (6 bases). This CDR3 comprises 15 residues. Germline CDR1 SGHRS, CDR2 YFSETQ. Trimming stripped 4 bases from V and 5 bases from J, with 15 bases between. For the CDR3, the DNA is TGCGCCAGCAGCCCGGAGGGGATCGGGACCGGGGAGCTGTTTTTT. It is translated as CASSPEGIGTGELFF.

The chain has TRBV6-6 and TRBJ2-3, with TRBD1 matching 8 bases. In germline, CDR1 is MNHNY, CDR2 SVGAGI (reference sequence). After removal of 5 bases from V and 0 bases from J, the junction contained 4 bases not matched to a gene. CDR3 length: 15 residues. The CDR3 protein is CASSARDRSTDTQYF. CDR3 nucleotides: TGTGCCAGCAGTGCGCGGGACAGGAGCACAGATACGCAGTATTTT.

The chain joins TRBV29-1 to TRBJ1-5; D not certain. V was shortened by 4 bases and J by 1 base, with 14 bases between the two germline ends. The CDR3 sequence is 15 residues long. Germline assignment: CDR1 SQVTM and CDR2 ANQGSEA. Here the CDR3 DNA reads TGCAGCGTTGCATGGGGAGCTGGGAGCAATCAGCCCCAGCATTTT. Protein product: CSVAWGAGSNQPQHF.

The CDR3 coding sequence is TGCAGCGTGAGCGACAGGCGGAACACCGGGGAGCTGTTTTTT. This codes for CSVSDRRNTGELFF. This chain links TRBV29-1 with TRBJ2-2, with D tentatively TRBD1 (6 bases). Germline assignment: CDR1 SQVTM and CDR2 ANQGSEA. V dropped 6 bases and J dropped 1 base, with 12 bases sitting between them. The CDR3 sequence is 14 residues long.